Below, 5 T cell receptor beta chains from the same sample are listed, as sequenced in a study of cytomegalovirus exposure and HLA in healthy donors. The PCR was carried out with 60 Vbeta primers and 13 Jbeta primers. Generated by immunoSEQ multiplex PCR, the TCRdb table keeps only in-frame clones and is missing some. In the table there are roughly 150,000 clones, more than 75% of which are singletons. The material sequenced was PBMCs. The source of these receptors is a man aged 25-40 years in good health and CMV-seropositive.

Only a few counts were recorded for this clone. This chain links TRBV4-3 with TRBJ1-4; 8 bases are shared with TRBD1. This CDR3 comprises 15 residues. CDR1 LGHNA and CDR2 YSLEER come from the germline V gene. V dropped 0 bases and J dropped 7; count of bases not matched to a gene: 4. In nucleotides, the CDR3 is TGCGCCAGCAGCCAAGATGGACAGGGATTTGAAAAACTGTTTTTT. Translation: CASSQDGQGFEKLFF.

The CDR3 spells CASSFPGTSGTGNIQYF. CDR3 nucleotide sequence: TGTGCCAGCAGCTTTCCCGGGACTAGCGGGACAGGAAACATTCAGTACTTC. The chain links TRBV11-2 to TRBJ2-4; 13 bases align to TRBD2. The V segment lost 3 bases and the J segment 6 bases; nucleotides outside the gene matches: 8. Germline V gives CDR1 SGHAT, CDR2 FQNNGV. This CDR3 contains 17 residues.

This chain joins TRBV4-3 and TRBJ1-1, with D maybe TRBD1 (6 bases). V lost 4 bases to trimming and J lost 5 bases, with 14 bases between them. Looked up from germline, CDR1 is LGHNA and CDR2 is YSLEER. The length of the CDR3 is 14 residues. The CDR3 protein is CASSRRTGRTEAFF. CDR3 nucleotides: TGCGCCAGCAGCCGCCGAACAGGGCGGACTGAAGCTTTCTTT.

The rearrangement joins TRBV14 to TRBJ1-4; tentative D call: TRBD1 (6 bases). The V end lost 3 bases, the J end lost 8 bases, and 19 bases lay between the germline ends. There are 16 residues in the CDR3. Germline V gives CDR1 SGHDN, CDR2 FVKESK. CDR3 sequence: CASSHLQGHRTEKLFF. The CDR3 bases are TGTGCCAGCAGCCACTTACAGGGACACCGAACGGAAAAACTGTTTTTT.

The V and J genes are TRBV29-1 and TRBJ1-1; TRBD1 might be the D (6 bases). Germline assignment: CDR1 SQVTM and CDR2 ANQGSEA. V gave up 5 bases and J gave up 8 bases, with 12 bases separating them. This CDR3 is 11 amino acids long. DNA of the CDR3: TGCAGCGTTCTTTACCAGGGGGAAGCTTTCTTT. This gives the protein CSVLYQGEAFF.